These T cell receptor beta chains were read from a single sample in a study of blood T cell repertoires in COVID-19. Profiled with immunoSEQ multiplex PCR; TCRdb holds only in-frame clones, not every one. The data hold a few hundred thousand clones, with approximately 89% observed a single time. Sequences were obtained from peripheral blood. Receptors were obtained from a woman in her forties or fifties with acute or convalescent COVID-19. CDR3s leave out the opening cysteine and the closing phenylalanine or tryptophan. The order of the fields is V gene, CDR3 protein.

v_call: TRBV18; cdr3_aa: ASSPPVAGASYEQY
v_call: TRBV4-2; cdr3_aa: ASSQTGQGYYGYT
v_call: TRBV19; cdr3_aa: ASSLGLAGQETQY
v_call: TRBV5-1; cdr3_aa: ASSVQGLAGDNEQF
v_call: TRBV5-3; cdr3_aa: ARSPGTWDSKETQY
v_call: TRBV28; cdr3_aa: ASSSRQVDEQY
v_call: TRBV18; cdr3_aa: ASSPGLAEYEQY
v_call: TRBV7-2; cdr3_aa: ASSLAAGRLNQPQH
v_call: TRBV19; cdr3_aa: ASTSFPPSAGTYNEQF
v_call: TRBV5-6; cdr3_aa: ASSPPRSGLNGPPLH
v_call: TRBV28; cdr3_aa: ASSLVWREGPGELF
v_call: TRBV19; cdr3_aa: ASSLAAFNEQF
v_call: TRBV20-1; cdr3_aa: SDSSYNEQF
v_call: TRBV4-1; cdr3_aa: ASSQEGTGEKLF
v_call: TRBV6-5; cdr3_aa: ASSYSSGTRDTQY
v_call: TRBV3-1/TRBV3-2; cdr3_aa: ASSPQGNYGYT
v_call: TRBV7-3; cdr3_aa: ASRRGRISEKLF
v_call: TRBV30; cdr3_aa: AWSVPRYSSTDTQY
v_call: TRBV11-1; cdr3_aa: ASSYAGGITGELF
v_call: TRBV12-3/TRBV12-4; cdr3_aa: ASTPRRFYGYT
v_call: TRBV10-3; cdr3_aa: AISPKTEMDGYT
v_call: TRBV5-5; cdr3_aa: ASSRTGGISYEQY
v_call: TRBV7-7; cdr3_aa: ASGGTETQY
v_call: TRBV9; cdr3_aa: ASSAGTGAKGYNEQF
v_call: TRBV18; cdr3_aa: ASSQPRSSYNSPLH
v_call: TRBV7-3; cdr3_aa: ASSQFGGTAKNIQY
v_call: TRBV12-3/TRBV12-4; cdr3_aa: ASTPLFPGELF
v_call: TRBV7-9; cdr3_aa: ASSSGLGRAGSTDTQY
v_call: TRBV19; cdr3_aa: ASSITAVWTGLGKGTIY
v_call: TRBV7-9; cdr3_aa: ASSLSGGPWGELF
v_call: TRBV28; cdr3_aa: ASAGRGLGYT
v_call: TRBV5-5; cdr3_aa: ASSFGDPSVSYGYT
v_call: TRBV7-2; cdr3_aa: ASSFRVGSNQPQH
v_call: TRBV3-1/TRBV3-2; cdr3_aa: ASSQDRLLSGSTDTQY
v_call: TRBV28; cdr3_aa: ASSSSSRRDRGRGNYGYT
v_call: TRBV4-2; cdr3_aa: ASSQRLAANTGELF
v_call: TRBV6-5; cdr3_aa: ASSSPGQPNYGYT
v_call: TRBV24-1; cdr3_aa: ATSERGLASPDTQY
v_call: TRBV18; cdr3_aa: ASSPGLQGATYEQY
v_call: TRBV11-3; cdr3_aa: ASSVRAGTEAF
v_call: TRBV5-6; cdr3_aa: ASSLAGWGEAQY
v_call: TRBV7-9; cdr3_aa: ASSPWTGGSEDEQF
v_call: TRBV27; cdr3_aa: ASSPKTSGRWEGELF
v_call: TRBV5-1; cdr3_aa: ASSLGLGQGVTGELF
v_call: TRBV5-1; cdr3_aa: ASSLAGTSGSMQY
v_call: TRBV3-1/TRBV3-2; cdr3_aa: ASSQDGTGRFGNTIY
v_call: TRBV28; cdr3_aa: ASSLSGGEQY
v_call: TRBV7-2; cdr3_aa: ASSLQGVETQY
v_call: TRBV4-1; cdr3_aa: ASSHFGDSNQPQH
v_call: TRBV5-6; cdr3_aa: ASSRSRRGGSPLH
v_call: TRBV3-1/TRBV3-2; cdr3_aa: ASSQYGRRRLAGVCTDTQY
v_call: TRBV28; cdr3_aa: ASSGSDRGYT
v_call: TRBV5-1; cdr3_aa: ASSFPGQGAKNPGLATGEQY